Presented here are 32 T cell receptor beta chains from one specimen sequenced in a study of T cell responses to AZD1222 COVID-19 vaccine. Using immunoSEQ multiplex PCR, the repertoire was profiled, and TCRdb retains in-frame clones only, with some absent. The sample records under 200,000 clones, about 90% being singletons. Sequencing used peripheral blood, obtained on day 0 of AZD1222 vaccination. All receptors derive from an adult in good health.

This chain connects TRBV10-1 to TRBJ1-6; maybe TRBD1 (6 bases). The germline CDR1 and CDR2 sequences are WNHNN and SYGVQD (reference sequence). V lost 4 bases and J 10 bases, leaving 11 bases between the germline ends. This CDR3 is built from 13 residues. The CDR3 sequence: CASSVGGSSPLHF. CDR3 DNA sequence: TGCGCCAGCAGTGTGGGGGGCTCCTCACCCCTCCACTTT.

This chain joins TRBV27 and TRBJ2-1, with 11 bases lining up with TRBD1. Trimming cost V 5 bases and J 4 bases; bases outside gene matches: 16. The length of the CDR3 is 19 residues. CDR1 and CDR2 (germline): MNHEY, SMNVEV (reference sequence). The CDR3 DNA reads TGTGCCAGCAGTCCTTCAGGCGGACAGGGGGCGTTTGTATACAATGAGCAGTTCTTC. This encodes CASSPSGGQGAFVYNEQFF.

The chain has TRBV9 and TRBJ1-5; 7 nucleotides agree with TRBD1. Germline CDR1 SGDLS, CDR2 YYNGEE. V dropped 4 bases and J dropped 3; count of bases not matched to a gene: 4. The CDR3 consists of 14 residues. DNA for the CDR3: TGTGCCAGCAGCCCCGGGACAGTCAATCAGCCCCAGCATTTT. It is translated as CASSPGTVNQPQHF.

Comments on this clone: A read error may account for a junction end that differs from germline. V and J are TRBV7-2 and TRBJ1-3; D remains ambiguous. This CDR3 region has 11 residues. The germline CDR1 and CDR2 sequences are SGHTA and FQGNSA. CDR3 residues: CASSLGSTIYF. CDR3 DNA sequence: TGTGCCAGCAGCTTAGGAAGCACCATATATTTT.

This chain connects TRBV28 to TRBJ2-1, with TRBD2 identical over 7 bases. Germline trimming cut 5 bases from V and 4 bases from J; bases unmatched to any gene: 11. CDR1 and CDR2 from the germline V gene are MDHEN and SYDVKM. The CDR3 length is 16 residues. The CDR3 nucleotides are TGTGCCAGCAGTCGGACTGGACCCGGGGGGTACAATGAGCAGTTCTTC. This translates into CASSRTGPGGYNEQFF.

The chain has TRBV3-1 (or the pseudogene TRBV3-2) and TRBJ1-5, with no clear D. Between the trimmed V and J ends, which lost 1 base and 7 bases, there was a span of 5 bases. The CDR3 has 12 residues. The V gene's germline CDR1 is LGHDT and CDR2 YNNKEL (reference sequence). The CDR3 DNA sequence: TGTGCCAGCAGCCAAGGCGTCCAGCCCCAGCATTTT. Protein sequence: CASSQGVQPQHF.

The rearrangement links TRBV28 to TRBJ1-2; TRBD1 is a possible D gene (5 bases). The CDR3 consists of 12 residues. The germline gives CDR1 MDHEN, CDR2 SYDVKM. V gave up 6 bases and J gave up 8 bases, with 13 bases separating them. CDR3 region: CASRSGPGGYTF. The CDR3, as DNA: TGTGCCAGCAGGTCGGGACCGGGGGGCTACACCTTC.

The chain uses TRBV18 and TRBJ1-1; D not resolved. Trimming took 0 bases from V and 0 from J, leaving 2 bases between them. The length of the CDR3 is 13 residues. Germline V gene data show CDR1 as KGHSH and CDR2 as LQKENI. This CDR3 reads CASSPPLNTEAFF. The CDR3 nucleotides are TGTGCCAGCTCACCACCGTTGAACACTGAAGCTTTCTTT. Looking up the rest from reference TRBV18 and TRBJ1-1 gives the full variable domain: NAGVMQNPRHLVRRRGQEARLRCSPMKGHSHVYWYRQLPEEGLKFMVYLQKENIIDESGMPKERFSAEFPKEGPSILRIQQVVRGDSAAYFCASSPPLNTEAFFGQGTRLTVV.

In its sample, this clone was seen once. V and J are TRBV4-3 and TRBJ1-2; D possibly corresponds to TRBD1 (5 bases). Germline V gene lookup returns CDR1 LGHNA and CDR2 YSLEER. The CDR3 is made up of 14 amino acids. The ends were cut back, 0 bases at V and 14 bases at J, with 19 bases in the middle. The CDR3 sequence: CASSQDLQQAGKTF. CDR3 in DNA: TGCGCCAGCAGCCAAGATCTCCAACAGGCCGGAAAAACCTTC.

The CDR3 spells CASSPRSGRGPGTGELFF. In nucleotides, the CDR3 is TGTGCCAGCAGCCCAAGGAGCGGGAGGGGCCCGGGCACCGGGGAGCTGTTTTTT. V usage is TRBV7-8 and J usage is TRBJ2-2, with 10 nucleotides matching TRBD2. Germline V CDR1 and CDR2: SGHVS, FQNEAQ. Losses at the gene ends were 5 bases for V and 4 bases for J; bases not matched to a gene: 13. The CDR3 has 18 amino acids. Full variable domain (missing parts from reference TRBV7-8 and TRBJ2-2): GAGVSQSPRYKVAKRGQDVALRCDPISGHVSLFWYQQALGQGPEFLTYFQNEAQLDKSGLPSDRFFAERPEGSVSTLKIQRTQQEDSAVYLCASSPRSGRGPGTGELFFGEGSRLTVL.

The chain recombines TRBV27 with TRBJ2-7, with a weak D call TRBD2 (5 bases). The V end was cut by 8 bases, the J end by 0 bases, with 20 bases between. The CDR3 contains 16 residues. CDR1 MNHEY and CDR2 SMNVEV come from the germline V gene (reference sequence). As DNA, the CDR3 is TGTGCCAGCTCCCTTTGGCCGGGAATACCCTCCTACGAGCAGTACTTC. This codes for CASSLWPGIPSYEQYF.

The chain joins TRBV2 to TRBJ1-6; D possibly corresponds to TRBD1 (5 bases). The CDR3 is 17 residues long. The V gene lost 0 bases and the J gene lost 6 bases, with 15 bases spanning the gap. CDR1 is SNHLY and CDR2 is FYNNEI in the germline V gene. CDR3 amino acids: CASSEAEPGTVNSPLHF. CDR3 coding DNA: TGTGCCAGCAGTGAAGCGGAACCCGGGACGGTTAATTCACCCCTCCACTTT.

The rearrangement links TRBV5-4 to TRBJ2-7, with 8 nucleotides matching TRBD1. V was clipped by 2 bases and J by 7 bases; unmatched bases: 8. This CDR3 region has 14 residues. Looked up from germline, CDR1 is SGHNT and CDR2 is YYREEE (reference sequence). CDR3 coding DNA: TGTGCCAGCAGCTTACAGGGGGTGGCTCAAGAGCAGTACTTC. It encodes CASSLQGVAQEQYF.

The genes are TRBV3-1 (or the pseudogene TRBV3-2) and TRBJ1-5; D gene unclear. The length of the CDR3 is 15 residues. The germline CDR1 and CDR2 sequences are LGHDT and YNNKEL (reference sequence). V was cut by 3 bases and J by 7 bases, with 16 bases left in between. Here the CDR3 DNA reads TGTGCCAGCAGCCAGTTCCGGGGTGTGGGACAGCCCCAGCATTTT. This sequence encodes CASSQFRGVGQPQHF.

Comments on this clone: A much bigger clone sits one base away, suggesting this may be a read error. Other DNA sequences in the sample encode the same CDR3. The chain employs TRBV5-1 and TRBJ2-5; D call uncertain. V was cut by 0 bases and J by 2 bases, with 2 bases left in between. CDR1 SGHRS and CDR2 YFSETQ come from the germline V gene. This CDR3 is 12 amino acids long. The CDR3 loop is CASSLGQETQYF. The CDR3 DNA reads as TGCGCCAGCAGCTTGGGGCAAGAGACCCAGTACTTC.

This chain connects TRBV7-9 to TRBJ2-3; D perhaps matches TRBD2 (5 bases). V was cut by 4 bases and J by 4 bases, with 12 bases left in between. This CDR3 has 14 residues. Germline assignment: CDR1 SEHNR and CDR2 FQNEAQ (reference sequence). Here the CDR3 reads CASSYTGMADTQYF. CDR3 bases: TGTGCCAGCAGCTATACGGGAATGGCAGATACGCAGTATTTT.

The genes are TRBV4-2 and TRBJ2-7; a possible D gene is TRBD2 (6 bases). Trimming left V 1 base short and J 1 base short, with 23 bases between. The germline CDR1 and CDR2 sequences are LGHNA and YNFKEQ. The CDR3 totals 19 residues. CDR3 DNA: TGTGCCAGCAGCCAAGGGTCTTGGGAGGCGGGGTTTACGTCCTACGAGCAGTACTTC. Translating it yields CASSQGSWEAGFTSYEQYF.

This clone appeared once. The rearrangement links TRBV5-1 to TRBJ1-1, with no clear D. CDR3 length: 14 amino acids. V lost 5 bases and J lost 2, with 13 bases in between. Germline CDR1 SGHRS, CDR2 YFSETQ. CDR3 in DNA: TGCGCCAGCAGTACGACCACCCGAAACACTGAAGCTTTCTTT. This encodes CASSTTTRNTEAFF.

This rearrangement joins TRBV6-5 to TRBJ1-1; D is uncertain. Trimming removed 0 bases at V and 1 base at J, with 12 bases between. The CDR3 has 16 residues. The germline gives CDR1 MNHEY, CDR2 SVGAGI. CDR3 in amino acids: CASSYSSGIPNTEAFF. The CDR3 DNA follows: TGTGCCAGCAGTTACTCGAGTGGGATCCCGAACACTGAAGCTTTCTTT.

The sample holds one count of this clone. The chain couples TRBV7-2 to TRBJ1-6; tentative D call: TRBD1 (6 bases). Germline-derived CDR1 and CDR2 are SGHTA and FQGNSA. Trimming stripped 4 bases from V and 9 bases from J, with 22 bases between. This CDR3 contains 17 residues. The CDR3 coding sequence is TGTGCCAGCAGCTCCCCACTGACAGGACACGTGGGTTCACCCCTCCACTTT. Amino acid sequence: CASSSPLTGHVGSPLHF.

The chain has TRBV6-5 and TRBJ2-3; tentatively, D is TRBD1 (6 bases). The CDR3 covers 15 residues. Per the germline V gene, CDR1 is MNHEY and CDR2 is SVGAGI. The germline V and J ends were trimmed by 2 bases and 5 bases, with 14 bases remaining between them. CDR3 loop: CASSYLGTPGDTQYF. The CDR3 DNA sequence: TGTGCCAGCAGTTACCTAGGGACACCTGGAGATACGCAGTATTTT.

This sequence joins TRBV27 and TRBJ2-1, with TRBD1 identical over 8 bases. Germline CDR1 reads MNHEY; CDR2 reads SMNVEV (reference sequence). Trimming at V came to 5 bases and at J to 4 bases, leaving 10 bases not matched to a gene. The CDR3 is made up of 16 amino acids. CDR3 region: CASSVGQGGGYNEQFF. In DNA form, the CDR3 reads TGTGCCAGCAGTGTCGGACAGGGAGGCGGGTACAATGAGCAGTTCTTC.

The chain has TRBV6-5 and TRBJ2-7, with D unresolved. Trimming left V 8 bases short and J 3 bases short, with 14 bases between. This CDR3 is 13 amino acids long. From germline, CDR1 is MNHEY and CDR2 SVGAGI. This chain's CDR3 is CASQRIPVYEQYF. Written as DNA, the CDR3 is TGTGCCAGCCAACGAATTCCCGTCTACGAGCAGTACTTC.

The chain employs TRBV4-3 and TRBJ1-4; 10 bases fit TRBD1. The CDR3 is 16 residues long. Germline CDR1 reads LGHNA; CDR2 reads YSLEER. The V and J ends lost 1 base and 2 bases, in that order; junction bases with no gene match: 1. The CDR3 is CASSQGTGGTNEKLFF. The CDR3 region has the DNA TGCGCCAGCAGCCAAGGGACAGGGGGGACTAATGAAAAACTGTTTTTT.

The chain couples TRBV19 to TRBJ1-1, with TRBD1 matching 7 bases. The CDR3 has 15 residues. With V trimmed by 4 bases and J by 5 bases, 10 bases remained unmatched. Germline V gives CDR1 LNHDA, CDR2 SQIVND (reference sequence). CDR3 nucleotide sequence: TGTGCCAGTAGTAAATTAAACAGGGGAGGGACTGAAGCTTTCTTT. Protein product: CASSKLNRGGTEAFF.

The rearrangement links TRBV10-1 to TRBJ1-5; D perhaps matches TRBD1 (6 bases). Looked up from germline, CDR1 is WNHNN and CDR2 is SYGVQD (reference sequence). The CDR3 consists of 17 residues. Trimming removed 3 bases at V and 4 bases at J, with 19 bases between. The chain's CDR3 is CASSESKQGCRNQPQHF. The CDR3 DNA reads TGCGCCAGCAGTGAATCTAAACAGGGATGTAGGAATCAGCCCCAGCATTTT.

V gene TRBV7-8 combines with J gene TRBJ1-1; D not resolved. The germline V gene has CDR1 SGHVS and CDR2 FQNEAQ. Trimming left V 5 bases short and J 3 bases short, with 22 bases between. The CDR3 spans 17 residues. CDR3 sequence reads: CASSLGHARGRDTEAFF. The CDR3 nucleotides read TGTGCCAGCAGCCTGGGCCACGCTCGGGGAAGGGACACTGAAGCTTTCTTT.

This chain uses TRBV30 with TRBJ1-6; D uncertain. Germline values: CDR1 GTSNPN, CDR2 SVGIG (reference sequence). V lost 2 bases, J lost 0 bases, and 8 bases lay in between. This CDR3 spans 15 amino acids. CDR3 protein: CAWSPRSSYNSPLHF. The CDR3 DNA reads as TGTGCCTGGAGTCCCAGGAGCTCCTATAATTCACCCCTCCACTTT.

The rearrangement links TRBV4-3 to TRBJ1-1; the D gene is possibly TRBD1 (5 bases). The CDR3 contains 16 residues. The germline CDR1 and CDR2 sequences are LGHNA and YSLEER. V lost 0 bases, J lost 5 bases, and 16 bases lay in between. This chain's CDR3 is CASSQDPWGGDTEAFF. CDR3 DNA: TGCGCCAGCAGCCAAGATCCCTGGGGAGGGGATACTGAAGCTTTCTTT.

This CDR3 reads CASNHLAGGRNEQFF. The CDR3 nucleotides read TGTGCCAGTAACCATTTGGCGGGGGGGCGAAATGAGCAGTTCTTC. The chain employs TRBV19 and TRBJ2-1, with 9 bases fitting TRBD2. This CDR3 is built from 15 residues. Germline lookup yields CDR1 LNHDA and CDR2 SQIVND (reference sequence). V lost 7 bases to trimming and J lost 7 bases; unmatched junction nucleotides: 11.

This chain links TRBV7-8 with TRBJ2-3; D is perhaps TRBD1 (5 bases). The CDR3 extends over 15 amino acids. From germline, CDR1 is SGHVS and CDR2 FQNEAQ. V was clipped by 1 base and J by 3 bases, with 11 bases between them. Here the CDR3 reads CASSLVLDRTDTQYF. The CDR3 DNA is TGTGCCAGCAGCTTAGTCCTAGACAGAACAGATACGCAGTATTTT.

This rearrangement joins TRBV10-1 to TRBJ1-1, with a tentative D call TRBD1 (5 bases). V shed 5 bases and J shed 7 bases, with 14 bases lying between them. Germline V CDR1 and CDR2: WNHNN, SYGVQD (reference sequence). This CDR3 spans 13 amino acids. The DNA for the CDR3 is TGCGCCAGCAGTTGGACCGGGGGTGGTGAAGCTTTCTTT. Its translation is CASSWTGGGEAFF.